The rows below give T cell receptor beta chains drawn from one sample of a study of blood T cell repertoires in COVID-19. Some clones are missing from TCRdb's copy, which holds only in-frame ones; the method was immunoSEQ multiplex PCR. The sample consists of about 370,000 clones, over 75% of them appearing once. Sequencing was done on a sample of peripheral blood. These receptors originate from a woman in her 30s with COVID-19, enrolled during active disease. The CDR3 runs from the conserved cysteine through the conserved F or W. The order of the fields is CDR3 protein, CDR3 DNA, CDR3 length, J gene, D gene, V gene, clone size. The D gene is left open where the match is weak. Where a row states a size, it is once, few, many or the class of an expanded clone; other rows omit it.

CDR3 protein: CASSSGIPITYEQYF
CDR3 DNA: TGCGCCAGCAGCTCGGGTATTCCGATTACCTACGAGCAGTACTTC
CDR3 length: 15
J gene: TRBJ2-7
D gene: .
V gene: TRBV5-1
clone size: .

CDR3 protein: CASSLGGQLYGYTF
CDR3 DNA: TGTGCCAGCAGCTTAGGGGGACAGTTATATGGCTACACCTTC
CDR3 length: 14
J gene: TRBJ1-2
D gene: TRBD1
V gene: TRBV11-2
clone size: .

CDR3 protein: CASSLQGYSNQPQHF
CDR3 DNA: TGCGCCAGCAGCCTCCAGGGGTATAGCAATCAGCCCCAGCATTTT
CDR3 length: 15
J gene: TRBJ1-5
D gene: .
V gene: TRBV5-1
clone size: .

CDR3 protein: CASSLVSGEVNGYTF
CDR3 DNA: TGTGCCAGCAGCTTAGTGAGCGGTGAGGTGAATGGCTACACCTTC
CDR3 length: 15
J gene: TRBJ1-2
D gene: .
V gene: TRBV7-2
clone size: .

CDR3 protein: CASSRRPSGSSTDTQYF
CDR3 DNA: TGTGCCAGCAGCCGACGACCTAGCGGGAGTAGCACAGATACGCAGTATTTT
CDR3 length: 17
J gene: TRBJ2-3
D gene: TRBD2
V gene: TRBV7-3
clone size: .

CDR3 protein: CASSSGLNEQFF
CDR3 DNA: TGTGCCAGCAGCTCCGGACTTAATGAGCAGTTCTTC
CDR3 length: 12
J gene: TRBJ2-1
D gene: .
V gene: TRBV11-3
clone size: few

CDR3 protein: CASSTGLEGSGANVLTF
CDR3 DNA: TGCGCCAGCAGCACCGGACTAGAGGGTTCTGGGGCCAACGTCCTGACTTTC
CDR3 length: 17
J gene: TRBJ2-6
D gene: TRBD2
V gene: TRBV5-1
clone size: .

CDR3 protein: CASKGGSIYGYTF
CDR3 DNA: TGTGCCAGCAAAGGAGGCTCCATCTATGGCTACACCTTC
CDR3 length: 13
J gene: TRBJ1-2
D gene: .
V gene: TRBV2
clone size: .

CDR3 protein: CASTARDSEQFF
CDR3 DNA: TGTGCCAGCACGGCTAGAGACAGTGAGCAGTTCTTC
CDR3 length: 12
J gene: TRBJ2-1
D gene: .
V gene: TRBV6-5
clone size: .

CDR3 protein: CASSLVSGGLAASYNEQFF
CDR3 DNA: TGTGCCAGCAGCTTAGTCTCAGGGGGCCTAGCGGCCTCCTACAATGAGCAGTTCTTC
CDR3 length: 19
J gene: TRBJ2-1
D gene: .
V gene: TRBV7-9
clone size: .

CDR3 protein: CASSFSPPGLTNNEQFF
CDR3 DNA: TGCGCCAGCAGCTTCTCCCCCCCGGGACTGACTAACAATGAGCAGTTCTTC
CDR3 length: 17
J gene: TRBJ2-1
D gene: .
V gene: TRBV5-1
clone size: .

CDR3 protein: CASRDTNSGNTIYF
CDR3 DNA: TGTGCCAGCAGGGATACTAACTCTGGAAACACCATATATTTT
CDR3 length: 14
J gene: TRBJ1-3
D gene: .
V gene: TRBV7-9
clone size: .

CDR3 protein: CASSSSTGVGRSTEAFF
CDR3 DNA: TGTGCCAGCAGTTCATCAACAGGGGTAGGTAGGAGCACTGAAGCTTTCTTT
CDR3 length: 17
J gene: TRBJ1-1
D gene: TRBD1
V gene: TRBV28
clone size: .

CDR3 protein: CASSNTGRAEQYF
CDR3 DNA: TGTGCCAGTAGTAATACAGGGAGGGCCGAGCAGTACTTC
CDR3 length: 13
J gene: TRBJ2-7
D gene: .
V gene: TRBV19
clone size: .

CDR3 protein: CASSQDNRGGYEQYF
CDR3 DNA: TGCGCCAGCAGCCAAGATAACAGGGGAGGCTACGAGCAGTACTTC
CDR3 length: 15
J gene: TRBJ2-7
D gene: .
V gene: TRBV4-1
clone size: .

CDR3 protein: CASSLLGGSFYEQYF
CDR3 DNA: TGTGCCAGCAGCCTCCTCGGCGGATCCTTCTACGAGCAGTACTTC
CDR3 length: 15
J gene: TRBJ2-7
D gene: .
V gene: TRBV7-3
clone size: .

CDR3 protein: CASSLRGLYNSPLHF
CDR3 DNA: TGTGCCAGCAGCCTCCGAGGGCTGTATAATTCACCCCTCCACTTT
CDR3 length: 15
J gene: TRBJ1-6
D gene: .
V gene: TRBV7-3
clone size: .

CDR3 protein: CASSLLTGVLRQPQHF
CDR3 DNA: TGTGCCAGCAGCCTATTAACAGGGGTCCTCAGGCAGCCCCAGCATTTT
CDR3 length: 16
J gene: TRBJ1-5
D gene: TRBD1
V gene: TRBV7-2
clone size: .

CDR3 protein: CASSQDRTAGNTIYF
CDR3 DNA: TGTGCCAGCAGCCAAGATAGAACCGCCGGAAACACCATATATTTT
CDR3 length: 15
J gene: TRBJ1-3
D gene: .
V gene: TRBV3-1/TRBV3-2
clone size: .

CDR3 protein: CASRPQGTETQYF
CDR3 DNA: TGTGCCAGCAGGCCACAGGGAACGGAGACCCAGTACTTC
CDR3 length: 13
J gene: TRBJ2-5
D gene: .
V gene: TRBV6-6
clone size: .

CDR3 protein: CASSLYGRATEAFF
CDR3 DNA: TGCGCCAGCAGCTTGTATGGCAGGGCCACTGAAGCTTTCTTT
CDR3 length: 14
J gene: TRBJ1-1
D gene: .
V gene: TRBV5-1
clone size: .

CDR3 protein: CASSRGTSGSTDTQYF
CDR3 DNA: TGTGCCAGCTCTAGGGGGACTAGCGGGAGCACAGATACGCAGTATTTT
CDR3 length: 16
J gene: TRBJ2-3
D gene: TRBD2
V gene: TRBV11-3
clone size: .

CDR3 protein: CASRSGRGGPYNEQFF
CDR3 DNA: TGTGCCAGCAGGAGCGGGAGGGGGGGTCCCTACAATGAGCAGTTCTTC
CDR3 length: 16
J gene: TRBJ2-1
D gene: TRBD2
V gene: TRBV2
clone size: once

CDR3 protein: CSVEGSRRIPDTQYF
CDR3 DNA: TGCAGCGTTGAAGGTTCGCGCCGTATCCCAGATACGCAGTATTTT
CDR3 length: 15
J gene: TRBJ2-3
D gene: .
V gene: TRBV29-1
clone size: .

CDR3 protein: CASSPWTSGSETQYF
CDR3 DNA: TGTGCCAGCAGTCCCTGGACTAGCGGGAGTGAGACCCAGTACTTC
CDR3 length: 15
J gene: TRBJ2-5
D gene: TRBD2
V gene: TRBV27
clone size: .

CDR3 protein: CASSVQVYTDEQYF
CDR3 DNA: TGTGCCAGCAGCGTACAGGTATACACCGACGAGCAGTACTTC
CDR3 length: 14
J gene: TRBJ2-7
D gene: .
V gene: TRBV9
clone size: .

CDR3 protein: CASSLYSSGTALYEQYF
CDR3 DNA: TGCGCCAGCAGCTTGTATTCATCCGGGACAGCACTCTACGAGCAGTACTTC
CDR3 length: 17
J gene: TRBJ2-7
D gene: TRBD1
V gene: TRBV5-1
clone size: .

CDR3 protein: CASSATTGYDYGYTF
CDR3 DNA: TGTGCCAGCAGCGCCACGACAGGGTACGACTATGGCTACACCTTC
CDR3 length: 15
J gene: TRBJ1-2
D gene: TRBD1
V gene: TRBV9
clone size: .

CDR3 protein: CASSLGQAYTYEQYF
CDR3 DNA: TGTGCCAGCAGCCTCGGACAGGCCTACACCTACGAGCAGTACTTC
CDR3 length: 15
J gene: TRBJ2-7
D gene: TRBD1
V gene: TRBV7-2
clone size: .

CDR3 protein: CASSSRQGLDSPLHF
CDR3 DNA: TGTGCCAGCAGCTCCCGACAGGGGCTTGATTCACCCCTCCACTTT
CDR3 length: 15
J gene: TRBJ1-6
D gene: TRBD1
V gene: TRBV9
clone size: .

CDR3 protein: CASRGQGTGELFF
CDR3 DNA: TGTGCCAGCAGGGGGCAAGGCACCGGGGAGCTGTTTTTT
CDR3 length: 13
J gene: TRBJ2-2
D gene: .
V gene: TRBV6-4
clone size: .

CDR3 protein: CASSKKDREAISYNEQFF
CDR3 DNA: TGTGCCAGCAGCAAAAAGGATCGGGAGGCAATCTCGTACAATGAGCAGTTCTTC
CDR3 length: 18
J gene: TRBJ2-1
D gene: .
V gene: TRBV21-1
clone size: .

CDR3 protein: CASSQRDRADTQYF
CDR3 DNA: TGTGCCAGCAGCCAGCGGGACAGGGCCGATACGCAGTATTTT
CDR3 length: 14
J gene: TRBJ2-3
D gene: TRBD1
V gene: TRBV11-3
clone size: .

CDR3 protein: CASSVATGANVLTF
CDR3 DNA: TGTGCCAGCAGCGTGGCCACTGGGGCCAACGTCCTGACTTTC
CDR3 length: 14
J gene: TRBJ2-6
D gene: .
V gene: TRBV9
clone size: .

CDR3 protein: CSVLTVNTEAFF
CDR3 DNA: TGCAGCGTTCTGACAGTGAACACTGAAGCTTTCTTT
CDR3 length: 12
J gene: TRBJ1-1
D gene: .
V gene: TRBV29-1
clone size: .

CDR3 protein: CASGRDPEKLFF
CDR3 DNA: TGTGCCAGCGGGCGGGACCCTGAAAAACTGTTTTTT
CDR3 length: 12
J gene: TRBJ1-4
D gene: .
V gene: TRBV28
clone size: .

CDR3 protein: CASSKDREDSGYTF
CDR3 DNA: TGTGCCAGCAGCAAGGACAGGGAAGATAGCGGCTACACCTTC
CDR3 length: 14
J gene: TRBJ1-2
D gene: TRBD1
V gene: TRBV7-2
clone size: .

CDR3 protein: CASRERGRSGELFF
CDR3 DNA: TGTGCCAGTAGAGAGAGGGGGCGTTCCGGGGAGCTGTTTTTT
CDR3 length: 14
J gene: TRBJ2-2
D gene: TRBD1
V gene: TRBV19
clone size: .

CDR3 protein: CASSLQQGSGYTF
CDR3 DNA: TGCGCCAGCAGCTTACAACAGGGGAGCGGCTACACCTTC
CDR3 length: 13
J gene: TRBJ1-2
D gene: TRBD1
V gene: TRBV5-1
clone size: .

CDR3 protein: CASSRTGLYPYEQYF
CDR3 DNA: TGTGCCAGCAGTCGAACCGGACTATATCCCTACGAGCAGTACTTC
CDR3 length: 15
J gene: TRBJ2-7
D gene: .
V gene: TRBV6-5
clone size: .

CDR3 protein: CASTGTGSAIQYF
CDR3 DNA: TGTGCCAGTACCGGGACAGGGAGCGCCATTCAGTACTTC
CDR3 length: 13
J gene: TRBJ2-4
D gene: TRBD1
V gene: TRBV19
clone size: .

CDR3 protein: CASSLGQGRNTGELFF
CDR3 DNA: TGTGCCAGCTCCCTCGGACAGGGAAGGAACACCGGGGAGCTGTTTTTT
CDR3 length: 16
J gene: TRBJ2-2
D gene: TRBD1
V gene: TRBV18
clone size: .

CDR3 protein: CSVEEGGLGPQYF
CDR3 DNA: TGCAGCGTTGAAGAGGGAGGACTAGGTCCGCAGTATTTT
CDR3 length: 13
J gene: TRBJ2-3
D gene: TRBD2
V gene: TRBV29-1
clone size: .

CDR3 protein: CASSPSGGRTGELFF
CDR3 DNA: TGCGCCAGCAGCCCCTCAGGGGGCCGGACCGGGGAGCTGTTTTTT
CDR3 length: 15
J gene: TRBJ2-2
D gene: TRBD1
V gene: TRBV5-1
clone size: .

CDR3 protein: CATSDLESTGGHNEQFF
CDR3 DNA: TGTGCCACCAGTGATTTGGAGAGCACAGGGGGCCACAATGAGCAGTTCTTC
CDR3 length: 17
J gene: TRBJ2-1
D gene: TRBD1
V gene: TRBV24-1
clone size: .

CDR3 protein: CASRSGWVTEAFF
CDR3 DNA: TGTGCCAGTAGATCCGGGTGGGTCACTGAAGCTTTCTTT
CDR3 length: 13
J gene: TRBJ1-1
D gene: .
V gene: TRBV19
clone size: .

CDR3 protein: CASSRTGGLILKGTGELFF
CDR3 DNA: TGTGCCAGCAGTCGGACAGGGGGCCTTATCCTCAAAGGGACCGGGGAGCTGTTTTTT
CDR3 length: 19
J gene: TRBJ2-2
D gene: TRBD1
V gene: TRBV7-3
clone size: .

CDR3 protein: CASSLTRPSTDTQYF
CDR3 DNA: TGTGCCAGCAGTCTAACTAGGCCTAGCACAGATACGCAGTATTTT
CDR3 length: 15
J gene: TRBJ2-3
D gene: .
V gene: TRBV28
clone size: .

CDR3 protein: CASSREQGSYNEQFF
CDR3 DNA: TGTGCCAGCAGTAGGGAACAGGGATCCTACAATGAGCAGTTCTTC
CDR3 length: 15
J gene: TRBJ2-1
D gene: .
V gene: TRBV27
clone size: .